What follows are 3 T cell receptor beta chains derived from one specimen sequenced in a study of human T cells and chemical hapten exposure. TCRdb fed the RACE reads into MiXCR, producing one record per CDR3 protein. The data show about 80,000 distinct CDR3 sequences, around 10% seen once. Time point indicated: patch test 2, 6 weeks after DPC sensitization. Specified treatment: therapeutic diphenylcyclopropenone sensitization with weekly scalp DPC. The starting material was whole blood, obtained in connection with sensitization to the hapten diphenylcyclopropenone (DPC). The receptor set was obtained from a man between 18 and 29 years old with alopecia areata. Some clones in this sample may be carry-over from other donors' samples.

This clonotype occurred a few times. This chain links TRBV4-3 with TRBJ2-1; 14 bases match TRBD2. The V gene's germline CDR1 is LGHNA and CDR2 YSLEER. The CDR3 sequence is 15 residues long. J was trimmed by 7 bases and V by 4 bases; bases with no gene match: 3. The DNA for the CDR3 is TGCGCCAGCAGCCCGGGGACTAGCGGGGGTAATGAGCAGTTCTTC. This translates into CASSPGTSGGNEQFF.

About this clonotype itself: This may be a read error: a much more frequent sequence differs by one nucleotide. The chain has TRBV7-9 and TRBJ1-5; no clear D gene. The length of the CDR3 is 13 residues. The germline CDR1 and CDR2 sequences are SEHNR and FQNEAQ (reference sequence). The germline V and J ends were trimmed by 2 bases and 9 bases, with 11 bases remaining between them. CDR3 loop: CASSLSGLGPQHF. CDR3 nucleotides: TGTGCCAGCAGCTTAAGCGGGTTGGGGCCCCAGCATTTT.

This clonotype was detected ten times or more. The chain links TRBV11-2 to TRBJ1-4; TRBD1 matches at 8 bases. Losses at the gene ends were 3 bases for V and 3 bases for J; bases not matched to a gene: 3. The CDR3 totals 15 residues. The germline V gene has CDR1 SGHAT and CDR2 FQNNGV. CDR3 sequence reads: CASSLRQGPNEKLFF. For the CDR3, the DNA is TGTGCCAGCAGCTTGCGACAGGGGCCTAATGAAAAACTGTTTTTT.